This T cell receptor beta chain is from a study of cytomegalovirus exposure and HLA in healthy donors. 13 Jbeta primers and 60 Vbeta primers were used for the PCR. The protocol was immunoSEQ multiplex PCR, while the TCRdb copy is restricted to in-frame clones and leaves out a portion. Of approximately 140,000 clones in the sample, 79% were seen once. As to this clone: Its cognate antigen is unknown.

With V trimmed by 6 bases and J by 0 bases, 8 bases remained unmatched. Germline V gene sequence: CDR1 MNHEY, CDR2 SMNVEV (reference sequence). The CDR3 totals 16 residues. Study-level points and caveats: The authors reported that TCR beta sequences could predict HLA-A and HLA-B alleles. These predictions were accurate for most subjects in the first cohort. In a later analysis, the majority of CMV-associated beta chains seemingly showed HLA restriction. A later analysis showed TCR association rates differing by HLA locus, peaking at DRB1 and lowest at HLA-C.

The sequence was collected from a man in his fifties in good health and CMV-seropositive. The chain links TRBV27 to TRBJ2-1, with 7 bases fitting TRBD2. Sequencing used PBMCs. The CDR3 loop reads CASSDLGGSSYNEQFF. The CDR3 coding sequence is TGTGCCAGCAGCGACCTAGGCGGGAGCTCCTACAATGAGCAGTTCTTC.